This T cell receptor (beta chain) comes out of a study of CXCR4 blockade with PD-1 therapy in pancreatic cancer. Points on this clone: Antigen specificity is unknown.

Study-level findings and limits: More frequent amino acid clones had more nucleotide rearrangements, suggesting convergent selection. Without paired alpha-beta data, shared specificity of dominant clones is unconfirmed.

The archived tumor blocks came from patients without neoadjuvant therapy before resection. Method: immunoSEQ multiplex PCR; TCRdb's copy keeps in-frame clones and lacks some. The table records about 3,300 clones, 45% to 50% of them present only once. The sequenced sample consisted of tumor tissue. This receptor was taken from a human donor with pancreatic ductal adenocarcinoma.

The CDR3 DNA is TGTGCCAGTAGTATAGTTCCTAGCTCCTACAATGAGCAGTTCTTC. This translates into CASSIVPSSYNEQFF. The rearrangement joins TRBV19 to TRBJ2-1; D is uncertain. V dropped 1 base and J dropped 0 bases, with 7 bases sitting between them. CDR1 is LNHDA, CDR2 SQIVND, per germline (reference sequence). The length of the CDR3 is 15 residues.